This T cell receptor (beta chain) was sequenced for a study of beta chain features in type 1 diabetes. It was one heparinised blood draw, averaging about 110 mL, that each donor gave. As for this clone: Its antigen remains unidentified.

Reverse transcription of all isolated RNA meant that expressed TCRB transcripts were sequenced. Stem cell-like memory T cell samples were sequenced, and they averaged roughly 1 million reads. Libraries were prepared by immunoSEQ multiplex PCR; TCRdb keeps only in-frame clonotypes and omits some of them. This sample has approximately 46,000 clones, with 35% to 55% found just once. V was clipped by 3 bases and J by 6 bases, with 6 bases between them. The germline CDR1 and CDR2 sequences are SGHTA and FQGNSA. This CDR3 comprises 11 residues. Study-level points and caveats: All four CD4+ subsets from Type 1 diabetes patients carried moderately but significantly shorter TCRB CDR3s. A possible short-template PCR bias applies equally to patients and controls.

This clonotype was sampled from a man aged 30 to 39 with type 1 diabetes. The chain combines TRBV7-2 with TRBJ2-7; no definite D call. The sequenced material came from stem cell memory CD4+ T cells from blood. The CDR3: CASSLSGEQYF. As DNA, the CDR3 is TGTGCCAGCAGCTTGTCGGGCGAGCAGTACTTC.